Listed below are T cell receptor beta chains from one sample, sequenced in a study of T cell responses to AZD1222 COVID-19 vaccine. Sequencing used immunoSEQ multiplex PCR; TCRdb keeps in-frame clones, though not all of them. The sample lists 150,000 to 160,000 clones, under 95% occurring once. The source was peripheral blood, collected on day 0 of AZD1222 vaccination. The receptor set was obtained from an adult in good health. The CDR3 runs from the conserved cysteine through the conserved F or W. D genes are given only for firm matches. A clone size is listed for some rows: how often the clone was seen (once, few, many), or a class if it is expanded.

TRBV6-5,-,once,TRBJ1-2,CASRQTGGGDYGYTF,TGTGCCAGCAGACAAACAGGAGGCGGTGACTATGGCTACACCTTC
TRBV2,-,-,TRBJ1-5,CASSEWKGQHF,TGTGCCAGCAGTGAATGGAAGGGCCAGCATTTT
TRBV24-1,-,-,TRBJ2-1,CATSDIGRSWQFF,TGTGCCACCAGTGATATCGGTCGGAGCTGGCAGTTCTTC
TRBV2,TRBD1,once,TRBJ2-3,CASSAGTGGKWDTQYF,TGTGCCAGCAGCGCCGGGACAGGGGGAAAATGGGATACGCAGTATTTT
TRBV6-1,-,-,TRBJ2-2,CASSESWRGVAGELFF,TGTGCCAGCAGTGAGTCTTGGCGGGGAGTGGCCGGGGAGCTGTTTTTT
TRBV5-1,-,-,TRBJ2-3,CASTSGTPADTQYF,TGCGCCAGCACGTCCGGGACCCCCGCCGATACGCAGTATTTT
TRBV30,-,-,TRBJ1-5,CAWKQQGSQPQHF,TGTGCCTGGAAACAACAGGGAAGTCAGCCCCAGCATTTT
TRBV7-3,-,-,TRBJ2-1,CASSPWWSGIDEQFF,TGTGCCAGCAGCCCCTGGTGGTCTGGGATCGATGAGCAGTTCTTC
TRBV30,-,-,TRBJ1-3,CAWEAGSSGNTIYF,TGTGCCTGGGAGGCGGGCAGCTCTGGAAACACCATATATTTT
TRBV5-6,-,-,TRBJ2-5,CASTFQSGAGETQYF,TGTGCCAGCACCTTTCAATCAGGGGCGGGGGAGACCCAGTACTTC
TRBV19,-,-,TRBJ1-4,CASTPGERGEKLFF,TGTGCCAGTACTCCAGGAGAGCGGGGCGAAAAACTGTTTTTT
TRBV5-1,-,-,TRBJ1-2,CASSPGDGNYGYTF,TGCGCCAGCAGCCCCGGGGACGGTAACTATGGCTACACCTTC
TRBV7-2,-,-,TRBJ2-1,CASIQRGGIHNEQFF,TGTGCCAGCATCCAGAGGGGGGGCATCCACAATGAGCAGTTCTTC
TRBV10-2,-,-,TRBJ2-3,CASSESGDTQYF,TGCGCCAGCAGTGAGTCAGGAGATACGCAGTATTTT
TRBV30,-,-,TRBJ1-1,CAWSGGRTNTEAFF,TGTGCCTGGAGCGGGGGACGGACGAACACTGAAGCTTTCTTT
TRBV6-6,-,many,TRBJ2-7,CASSRGPDRYEQYF,TGTGCCAGCAGCAGAGGACCCGACCGCTACGAGCAGTACTTC
TRBV7-6,-,-,TRBJ2-1,CASSLGGSSHNEQFF,TGTGCCAGCAGCTTAGGGGGGTCCTCGCACAATGAGCAGTTCTTC
TRBV24-1,TRBD2,once,TRBJ2-7,CATSDPRTSGYEQYF,TGTGCCACCAGTGATCCAAGGACTAGCGGTTACGAGCAGTACTTC
TRBV7-2,-,-,TRBJ2-7,CASSLDVYEQYF,TGTGCCAGCAGCCTCGACGTCTACGAGCAGTACTTC
TRBV5-8,-,-,TRBJ1-5,CASSLKINQPQHF,TGTGCCAGCAGCTTGAAAATAAATCAGCCCCAGCATTTT
TRBV5-1,TRBD2,-,TRBJ2-5,CASSSTRGGKETQYF,TGCGCCAGCAGCTCGACCCGCGGGGGGAAAGAGACCCAGTACTTC
TRBV5-4,-,-,TRBJ1-1,CASSLAQNTEAFF,TGTGCCAGCAGCTTGGCACAGAACACTGAAGCTTTCTTT
TRBV18,TRBD2,-,TRBJ2-3,CASSPAGTSSTDTQYF,TGTGCCAGCTCACCTGCCGGGACTAGTTCCACAGATACGCAGTATTTT
TRBV7-9,-,-,TRBJ1-2,CASSPGVGYTF,TGTGCCAGCAGTCCAGGGGTCGGCTACACCTTC
TRBV9,-,-,TRBJ1-2,CASSGVRSRRYGYTF,TGTGCCAGCAGCGGGGTCCGCTCCCGCCGCTATGGCTACACCTTC
TRBV6-5,-,once,TRBJ2-7,CASSYSELGSYEQYF,TGTGCCAGCAGTTACTCGGAGTTGGGCTCCTACGAGCAGTACTTC
TRBV4-1,-,once,TRBJ1-3,CASSQPGTKGNTIYF,TGCGCCAGCAGCCAACCGGGGACAAAGGGAAACACCATATATTTT
TRBV25-1,-,-,TRBJ1-1,CASSEERTWTGTEAFF,TGTGCCAGCAGTGAGGAGAGGACATGGACGGGCACTGAAGCTTTCTTT
TRBV6-6,TRBD1,-,TRBJ1-2,CASRSIDREYGYTF,TGTGCCAGCAGATCAATAGACAGGGAGTATGGCTACACCTTC
TRBV5-1,-,-,TRBJ1-2,CASSLEASYGYTF,TGCGCCAGCAGCTTGGAGGCCTCCTATGGCTACACCTTC
TRBV7-3,-,-,TRBJ2-7,CASSPDSTRTSYEQYF,TGTGCCAGCAGCCCCGACTCCACTCGAACGTCCTACGAGCAGTACTTC
TRBV10-3,-,-,TRBJ2-7,CAISAVTSGSEQYF,TGTGCCATCAGTGCCGTTACCTCGGGTTCCGAGCAGTACTTC
TRBV29-1,-,once,TRBJ2-6,CSVRGVSGANVLTF,TGCAGCGTTCGCGGGGTATCTGGGGCCAACGTCCTGACTTTC
TRBV6-1,-,-,TRBJ1-5,CASSEGGHRNQPQHF,TGTGCCAGCAGTGAAGGGGGCCACCGCAATCAGCCCCAGCATTTT
TRBV2,TRBD1,-,TRBJ2-7,CASRGDSYEQYF,TGTGCCAGCAGGGGGGACAGCTACGAGCAGTACTTC
TRBV9,TRBD2,-,TRBJ2-7,CASSVLPLAGGPLREQYF,TGTGCCAGCAGCGTACTCCCACTAGCGGGAGGGCCCCTCCGGGAGCAGTACTTC
TRBV30,-,-,TRBJ1-1,CAWSVAGLNTEAFF,TGTGCCTGGAGTGTTGCGGGGTTAAACACTGAAGCTTTCTTT
TRBV7-8,-,few,TRBJ1-5,CASSLAGNDQPQHF,TGTGCCAGCAGCTTGGCGGGGAACGATCAGCCCCAGCATTTT
TRBV30,-,-,TRBJ1-3,CAWSVESGNTIYF,TGTGCCTGGAGTGTGGAGTCTGGAAACACCATATATTTT
TRBV7-9,-,-,TRBJ2-6,CASSFSAAGANVLTF,TGTGCCAGCAGCTTTTCCGCAGCCGGGGCCAACGTCCTGACTTTC
TRBV6-5,-,-,TRBJ1-3,CASTRRLDSGNTIYF,TGTGCCAGCACCAGAAGGCTTGACTCTGGAAACACCATATATTTT
TRBV7-4,TRBD1,-,TRBJ1-3,CASSLAFGGGPLSGNTIYF,TGTGCCAGCAGCTTAGCCTTCGGAGGGGGCCCCCTCTCTGGAAACACCATATATTTT
TRBV9,TRBD1,-,TRBJ1-2,CASSVGAGGALNYGYTF,TGTGCCAGCAGCGTAGGGGCAGGGGGCGCCTTAAACTATGGCTACACCTTC
TRBV20-1,-,-,TRBJ1-2,CSATYYGYTF,TGCAGTGCCACGTATTATGGCTACACCTTC
TRBV3-1/TRBV3-2,-,-,TRBJ1-3,CASSHPERSGNTIYF,TGTGCCAGCAGCCATCCCGAGCGGTCTGGAAACACCATATATTTT
TRBV7-3,TRBD1,-,TRBJ1-6,CASSPGGTSSSPLHF,TGTGCCAGCAGCCCAGGGGGGACAAGCTCTTCACCCCTCCACTTT
TRBV27,-,few,TRBJ2-1,CASSFVDYNEQFF,TGTGCCAGCAGTTTTGTAGATTACAATGAGCAGTTCTTC
TRBV11-2,TRBD1,-,TRBJ1-5,CASSNDRGGRQPQHF,TGTGCCAGCAGCAACGACAGGGGGGGTCGTCAGCCCCAGCATTTT
TRBV9,-,-,TRBJ2-1,CASSNAALLNFGNEQFF,TGTGCCAGCAGCAACGCAGCGCTTTTGAATTTCGGCAATGAGCAGTTCTTC
TRBV6-2/TRBV6-3,TRBD2,-,TRBJ2-3,CASRPRLAGRIDTQYF,TGTGCCAGCAGGCCTAGACTAGCGGGGAGGATAGATACGCAGTATTTT
TRBV11-2,-,-,TRBJ1-1,CASSATTRAFF,TGTGCCAGCAGCGCGACGACTAGGGCTTTCTTT
TRBV5-8,-,-,TRBJ2-3,CASSPRTGTLTDTQYF,TGTGCCAGCAGCCCACGAACAGGGACGCTCACAGATACGCAGTATTTT
TRBV4-2,TRBD1,-,TRBJ1-2,CASSLPSGQGTNYGYTF,TGTGCCAGCAGCCTCCCTTCTGGACAGGGCACTAACTATGGCTACACCTTC
TRBV18,TRBD1,-,TRBJ1-3,CASSPGDSRNTIYF,TGTGCCAGCTCACCAGGGGACAGCCGAAACACCATATATTTT
TRBV15,-,-,TRBJ1-1,CATSRAKAGRTEAFF,TGTGCCACCAGCAGGGCTAAGGCAGGTCGAACTGAAGCTTTCTTT
TRBV10-3,TRBD1,-,TRBJ2-2,CAMRPGTGSTGELFF,TGTGCCATGAGACCCGGGACAGGGAGCACCGGGGAGCTGTTTTTT
TRBV28,TRBD1,-,TRBJ1-1,CASRRDRGPMNTEAFF,TGTGCCAGCAGAAGGGACAGGGGCCCCATGAACACTGAAGCTTTCTTT
TRBV19,-,-,TRBJ1-5,CASSPPGWRNQPQHF,TGTGCCAGTAGCCCTCCGGGTTGGCGCAATCAGCCCCAGCATTTT
TRBV12-3/TRBV12-4,-,-,TRBJ1-2,CATGLWGANGYTF,TGTGCCACCGGCCTTTGGGGCGCAAATGGCTACACCTTC
TRBV7-6,-,-,TRBJ1-1,CASSAAGLGTEAFF,TGTGCCAGCAGCGCGGCGGGGCTTGGCACTGAAGCTTTCTTT